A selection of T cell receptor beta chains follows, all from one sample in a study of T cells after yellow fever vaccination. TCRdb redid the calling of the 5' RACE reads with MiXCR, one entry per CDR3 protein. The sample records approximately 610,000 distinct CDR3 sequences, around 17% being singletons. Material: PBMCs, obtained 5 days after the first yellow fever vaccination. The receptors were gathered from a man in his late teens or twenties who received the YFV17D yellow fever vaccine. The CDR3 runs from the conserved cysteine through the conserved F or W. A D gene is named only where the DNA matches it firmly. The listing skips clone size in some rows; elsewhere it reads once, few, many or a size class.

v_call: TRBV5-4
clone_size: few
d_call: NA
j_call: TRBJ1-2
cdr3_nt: TGTGCCAGCAGCACGCCGCGGGACTCTCTCTATGGCTACACCTTC
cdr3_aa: CASSTPRDSLYGYTF

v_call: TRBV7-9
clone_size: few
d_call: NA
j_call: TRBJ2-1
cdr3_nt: TGTGCCAGCAGCTTAGCCGCCCGTCCACGGTTCAATGAGCAGTTCTTC
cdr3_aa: CASSLAARPRFNEQFF

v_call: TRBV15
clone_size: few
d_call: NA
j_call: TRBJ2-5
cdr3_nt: TGTGCCACCTCGCCGCGCATCACTCAAGAGACCCAGTACTTC
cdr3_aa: CATSPRITQETQYF

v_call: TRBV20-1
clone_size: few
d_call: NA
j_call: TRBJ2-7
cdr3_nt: TGCAGTGCTAGAGATCTTGGAATCTACGAGCAGTACTTC
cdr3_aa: CSARDLGIYEQYF

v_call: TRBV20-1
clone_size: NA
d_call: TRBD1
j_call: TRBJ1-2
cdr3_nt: TGCAGTGTTTCACAGGGGGCTGATTATGGCTACACCTTC
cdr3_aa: CSVSQGADYGYTF

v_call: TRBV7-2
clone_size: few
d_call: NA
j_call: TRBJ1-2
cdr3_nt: TGTGCCAGCAGCTTTGGGAAGAATTATAACTATGGCTACACCTTC
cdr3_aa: CASSFGKNYNYGYTF

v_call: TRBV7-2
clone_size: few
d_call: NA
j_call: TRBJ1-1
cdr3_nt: TGTGCCAGCAGCCAAGCTACACAAGCTTTCTTT
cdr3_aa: CASSQATQAFF

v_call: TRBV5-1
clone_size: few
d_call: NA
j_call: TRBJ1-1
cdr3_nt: TGCGCCAGCAGCTTGGCCGACCCCGGACAGAACGCTGAAGCTTTCTTT
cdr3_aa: CASSLADPGQNAEAFF

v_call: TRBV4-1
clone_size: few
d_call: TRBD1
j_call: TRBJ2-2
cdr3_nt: TGCGCCAGCAGGGACAGGGGCCCCGGGGAGCTGTTTTTT
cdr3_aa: CASRDRGPGELFF

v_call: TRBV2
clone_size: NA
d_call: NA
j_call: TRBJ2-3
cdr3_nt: TGTGCCAGCACAGGGGATGTCGGAGTAGATACGCAGTATTTT
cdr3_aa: CASTGDVGVDTQYF

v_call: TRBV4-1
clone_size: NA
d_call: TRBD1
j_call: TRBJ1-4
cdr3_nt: TGCGCCAGCAGCCTCGGACAGGGGCAGTCGGGTGAAAAACTGTTTTTT
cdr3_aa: CASSLGQGQSGEKLFF

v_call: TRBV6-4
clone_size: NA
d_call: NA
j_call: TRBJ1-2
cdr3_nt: TGTGCCAGCAGTGACTCACAGGGCCTGATAAGGACCTTC
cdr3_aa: CASSDSQGLIRTF

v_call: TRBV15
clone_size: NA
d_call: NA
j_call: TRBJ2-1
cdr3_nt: TGTGCCACCAGCAGAGATTTGGGGGGTAGCACCTACAATGAGCAGTTCTTC
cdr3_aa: CATSRDLGGSTYNEQFF

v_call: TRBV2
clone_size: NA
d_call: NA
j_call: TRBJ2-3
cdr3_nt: TGTGCCAGGAATAGGGAATACACAGATACGCAGTATTTT
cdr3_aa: CARNREYTDTQYF